This TCR beta chain was obtained from a study of regulatory T cells in long-lasting Graves disease. Libraries of TCR beta came from iRepertoire HTBI primers plus Arm-PCR of CDR3 regions. TCRdb ran MiXCR on the multiplex PCR reads and lists one entry per CDR3 protein. Among about 400,000 distinct CDR3 sequences listed, less than 25% were seen once. Study-wide findings and caveats: Patients with persistent disease showed a bias toward TRBV28, TRBJ1-2 and TRBJ2-5.

This sample's time point: persistent/refractory GD, antithyroid drugs over 5 years with positive TRAb. Preparation of the TCR library used RNA extracted from PBMCs. The patients included were those that came from an endocrinology department in Xi'an, China. A word on this clonotype: The target antigen is unknown.

Germline CDR1 is LNHDA and CDR2 is SQIVND (reference sequence). The V and J ends lost 1 base and 5 bases respectively, with 14 bases between them. This CDR3 contains 15 residues. The sample in question was peripheral blood mononuclear cells (PBMCs), obtained when the disease was refractory, from a patient treated with antithyroid drugs. The clonotype comes from a female donor with Graves disease. The chain is built from TRBV19 and TRBJ1-1, with D possibly matching TRBD1 (5 bases). In DNA form, the CDR3 reads TGTGCCAGTAGTATAGGCGCCTTGGAGGGGACTGAAGCTTTCTTT. Protein: CASSIGALEGTEAFF.